The source of this T cell receptor beta chain is a study of T cells in Graves' hyperthyroidism and ophthalmopathy. TCR beta CDR3 region amplification was performed from RNA transcripts. The study used the HTBI primer set for a first-round RT-PCR of the TCR CDR3. MiXCR was run by TCRdb on the multiplex PCR reads, yielding one entry per CDR3 protein. The sample records around 580,000 distinct CDR3 sequences, approximately 44% being singletons. Germline CDR1 is SEHNR and CDR2 is FQNEAQ (reference sequence). Trimming removed 4 bases from V and 2 bases from J, with 14 bases in between. This CDR3 comprises 16 residues.

The V and J genes are TRBV7-9 and TRBJ2-2; D is unresolved. Sequencing was performed on peripheral blood or thyroid tissue (not recorded which). The sequence was obtained from a woman aged 18-29 years with Graves' hyperthyroidism. In DNA form, the CDR3 reads TGTGCCAGCAGCTCCGGACGCGGTAGAAACACCGGGGAGCTGTTTTTT. Protein: CASSSGRGRNTGELFF.